This T cell receptor beta chain was identified during a study of blood T cell repertoires in COVID-19. Study as a whole: Material from acute and convalescent COVID-19 was sourced from the United States, Italy and Spain.

The CDR3 extends over 15 amino acids. Germline V gene sequence: CDR1 SNHLY, CDR2 FYNNEI. V lost 2 bases and J lost 1, with 9 bases in between. The study drew participants aged about 18 to 89 years from 20 to 30 US areas. Each participant's cohort was designated according to participant-reported clinical history. Produced via immunoSEQ multiplex PCR; TCRdb's table is partial and in-frame only. The sample yields 270,000 or so clones, 75% to 95% seen once. Material for sequencing was PBMCs or T cells enriched from blood (not recorded which). The chain recombines TRBV2 with TRBJ1-5; D perhaps matches TRBD1 (6 bases). The TCR was taken from a middle-aged man who had been exposed to COVID-19. The CDR3 here is CASSEHRASNQPQHF. The CDR3, as DNA: TGTGCCAGCAGTGAACACAGGGCAAGCAATCAGCCCCAGCATTTT.